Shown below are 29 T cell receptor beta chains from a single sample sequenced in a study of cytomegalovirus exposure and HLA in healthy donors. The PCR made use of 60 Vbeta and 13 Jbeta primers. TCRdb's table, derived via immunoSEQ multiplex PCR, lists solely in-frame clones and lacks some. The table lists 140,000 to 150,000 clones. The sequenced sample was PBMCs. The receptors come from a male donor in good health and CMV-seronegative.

Written as DNA, the CDR3 is TGTGCCAGCAGTTCAGGGGGCTGGACCGGGGAGCTGTTTTTT. Its protein product is CASSSGGWTGELFF. The chain carries TRBV6-5 and TRBJ2-2; 8 bases agree with TRBD1. CDR1 is MNHEY and CDR2 is SVGAGI in the germline V gene. This CDR3 region has 14 residues. V shed 4 bases and J 5 bases; nucleotides not matched to a gene: 3.

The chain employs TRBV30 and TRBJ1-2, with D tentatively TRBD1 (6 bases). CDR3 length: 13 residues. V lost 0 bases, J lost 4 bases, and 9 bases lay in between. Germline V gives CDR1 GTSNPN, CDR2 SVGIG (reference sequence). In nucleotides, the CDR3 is TGTGCCTGGAGTGTAATGGGGGCCTATGGCTACACCTTC. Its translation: CAWSVMGAYGYTF.

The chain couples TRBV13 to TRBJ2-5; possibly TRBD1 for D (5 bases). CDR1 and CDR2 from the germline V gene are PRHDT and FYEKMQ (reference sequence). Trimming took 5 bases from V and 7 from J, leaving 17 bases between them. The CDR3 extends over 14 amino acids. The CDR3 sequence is CASSPGRDYVTQYF. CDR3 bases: TGTGCCAGCAGCCCAGGCAGGGATTATGTGACCCAGTACTTC. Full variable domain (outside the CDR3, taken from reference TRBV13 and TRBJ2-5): AAGVIQSPRHLIKEKRETATLKCYPIPRHDTVYWYQQGPGQDPQFLISFYEKMQSDKGSIPDRFSAQQFSDYHSELNMSSLELGDSALYFCASSPGRDYVTQYFGPGTRLLVL.

The CDR3 DNA is TGTGCCAGCAGCACCCTGCCATCGGCGGGGGAAAAACTGTTTTTT. This gives the protein CASSTLPSAGEKLFF. The chain links TRBV7-9 to TRBJ1-4; D remains ambiguous. This CDR3 has 15 residues. Germline CDR1 SEHNR, CDR2 FQNEAQ (reference sequence). V was shortened by 5 bases and J by 8 bases, with 18 bases between the two germline ends.

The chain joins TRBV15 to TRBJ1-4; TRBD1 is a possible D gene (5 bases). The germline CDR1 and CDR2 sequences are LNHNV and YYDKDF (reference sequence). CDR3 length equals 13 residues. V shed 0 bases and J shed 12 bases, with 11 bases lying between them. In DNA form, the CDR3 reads TGTGCCACCAGCAGAGATCCGGGGGGGGAACTGTTTTTT. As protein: CATSRDPGGELFF.

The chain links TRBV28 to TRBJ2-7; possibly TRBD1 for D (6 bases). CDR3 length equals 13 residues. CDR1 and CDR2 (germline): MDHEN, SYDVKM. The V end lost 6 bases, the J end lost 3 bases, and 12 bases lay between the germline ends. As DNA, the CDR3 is TGTGCCAGCAGCCGGACAGCCTACTACGAGCAGTACTTC. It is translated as CASSRTAYYEQYF.

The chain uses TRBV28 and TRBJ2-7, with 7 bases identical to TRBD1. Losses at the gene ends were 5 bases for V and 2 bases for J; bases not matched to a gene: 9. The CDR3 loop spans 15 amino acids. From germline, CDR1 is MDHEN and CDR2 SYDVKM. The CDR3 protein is CASSGQSTGAYEQYF. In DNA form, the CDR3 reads TGTGCCAGCAGTGGACAGTCCACAGGGGCCTACGAGCAGTACTTC.

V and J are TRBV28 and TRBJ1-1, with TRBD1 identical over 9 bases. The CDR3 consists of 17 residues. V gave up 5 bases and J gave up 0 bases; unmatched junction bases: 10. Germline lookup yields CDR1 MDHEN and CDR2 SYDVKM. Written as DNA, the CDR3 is TGTGCCAGCAGTCTCCCGTACGGACAGGGGTTGAACACTGAAGCTTTCTTT. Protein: CASSLPYGQGLNTEAFF.

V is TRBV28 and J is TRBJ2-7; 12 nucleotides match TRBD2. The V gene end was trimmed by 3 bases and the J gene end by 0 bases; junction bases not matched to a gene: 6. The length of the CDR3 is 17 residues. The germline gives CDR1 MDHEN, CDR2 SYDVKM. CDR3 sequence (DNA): TGTGCCAGCAGTTTCCTCCGACTAGCGGGGGCCTCCTACGAGCAGTACTTC. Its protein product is CASSFLRLAGASYEQYF. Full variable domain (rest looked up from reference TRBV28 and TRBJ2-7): DVKVTQSSRYLVKRTGEKVFLECVQDMDHENMFWYRQDPGLGLRLIYFSYDVKMKEKGDIPEGYSVSREKKERFSLILESASTNQTSMYLCASSFLRLAGASYEQYFGPGTRLTVT.

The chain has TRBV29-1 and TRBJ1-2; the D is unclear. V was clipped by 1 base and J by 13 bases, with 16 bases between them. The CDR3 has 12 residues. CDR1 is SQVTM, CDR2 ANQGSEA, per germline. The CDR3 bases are TGCAGCGTTGAAGTTTTGGTCCCGGAGGTCACCTTC. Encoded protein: CSVEVLVPEVTF.

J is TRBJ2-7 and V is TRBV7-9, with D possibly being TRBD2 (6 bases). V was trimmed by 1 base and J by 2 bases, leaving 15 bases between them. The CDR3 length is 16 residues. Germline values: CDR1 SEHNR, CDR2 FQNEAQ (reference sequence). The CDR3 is CASSLDGWVAAYEQYF. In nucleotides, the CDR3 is TGTGCCAGCAGCTTAGACGGCTGGGTAGCGGCCTACGAGCAGTACTTC.

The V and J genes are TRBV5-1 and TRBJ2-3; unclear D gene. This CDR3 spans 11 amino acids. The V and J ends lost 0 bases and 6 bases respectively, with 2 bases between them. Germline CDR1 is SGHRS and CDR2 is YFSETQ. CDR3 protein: CASSLADTQYF. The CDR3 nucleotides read TGCGCCAGCAGCTTGGCGGATACGCAGTATTTT.

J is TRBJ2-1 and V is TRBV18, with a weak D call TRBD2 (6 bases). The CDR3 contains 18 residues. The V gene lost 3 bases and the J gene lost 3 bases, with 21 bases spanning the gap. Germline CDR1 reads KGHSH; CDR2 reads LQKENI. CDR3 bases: TGTGCCAGCTCACCGTCCCTCCAGCGGGCCGGATACTACAATGAGCAGTTCTTC. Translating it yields CASSPSLQRAGYYNEQFF.

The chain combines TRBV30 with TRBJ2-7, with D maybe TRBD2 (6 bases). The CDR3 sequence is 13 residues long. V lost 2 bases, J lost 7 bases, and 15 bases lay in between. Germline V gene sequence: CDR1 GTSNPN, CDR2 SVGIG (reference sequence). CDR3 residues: CAWSSSGAGEQYF. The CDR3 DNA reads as TGTGCCTGGAGTTCTTCCGGTGCGGGGGAGCAGTACTTC. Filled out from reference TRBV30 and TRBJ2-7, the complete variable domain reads SQTIHQWPATLVQPVGSPLSLECTVEGTSNPNLYWYRQAAGRGLQLLFYSVGIGQISSEVPQNLSASRPQDRQFILSSKKLLLSDSGFYLCAWSSSGAGEQYFGPGTRLTVT.

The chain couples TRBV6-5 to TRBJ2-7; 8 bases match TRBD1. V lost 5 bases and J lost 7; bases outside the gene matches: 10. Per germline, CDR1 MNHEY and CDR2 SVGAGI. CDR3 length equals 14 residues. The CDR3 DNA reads TGTGCCAGCAGTCAGGGGGCGCGGGTTCCAGAGCAGTACTTC. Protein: CASSQGARVPEQYF.

This chain's CDR3 is CAISEGTRVSYEQYF. Written as DNA, the CDR3 is TGTGCCATCAGTGAGGGGACTAGGGTTTCCTACGAGCAGTACTTC. The chain couples TRBV10-3 to TRBJ2-7, with TRBD2 matching over 8 bases. CDR1 is ENHRY, CDR2 SYGVKD, per germline. The length of the CDR3 is 15 residues. The J segment lost 1 base and the V segment lost 2 bases, leaving 4 bases of the junction unmatched.

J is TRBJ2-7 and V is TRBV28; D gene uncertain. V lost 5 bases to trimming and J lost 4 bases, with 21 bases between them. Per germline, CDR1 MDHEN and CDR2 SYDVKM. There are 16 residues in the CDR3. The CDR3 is CASSLYSSRGPYEQYF. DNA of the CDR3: TGTGCCAGCAGTCTATATTCGAGTCGCGGCCCGTACGAGCAGTACTTC.

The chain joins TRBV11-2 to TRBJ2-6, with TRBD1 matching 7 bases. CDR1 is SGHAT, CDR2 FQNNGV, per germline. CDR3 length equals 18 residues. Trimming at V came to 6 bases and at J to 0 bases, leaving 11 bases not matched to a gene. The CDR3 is CASRFPGQNSSGANVLTF. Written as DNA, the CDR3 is TGTGCCAGCAGGTTTCCGGGACAGAACAGCTCTGGGGCCAACGTCCTGACTTTC.

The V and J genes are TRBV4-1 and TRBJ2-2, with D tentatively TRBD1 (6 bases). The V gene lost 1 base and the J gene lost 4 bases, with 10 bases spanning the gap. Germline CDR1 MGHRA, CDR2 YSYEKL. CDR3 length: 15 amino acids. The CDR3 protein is CASSQVPDSTGELFF. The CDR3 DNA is TGCGCCAGCAGCCAAGTCCCGGACAGCACCGGGGAGCTGTTTTTT.

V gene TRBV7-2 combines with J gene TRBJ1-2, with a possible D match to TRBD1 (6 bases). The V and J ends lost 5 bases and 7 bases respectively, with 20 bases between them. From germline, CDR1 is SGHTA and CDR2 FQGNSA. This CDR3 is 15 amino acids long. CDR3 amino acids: CASSPSPRGGVGYTF. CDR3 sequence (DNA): TGTGCCAGCAGCCCTTCCCCGAGGGGGGGTGTTGGCTACACCTTC.

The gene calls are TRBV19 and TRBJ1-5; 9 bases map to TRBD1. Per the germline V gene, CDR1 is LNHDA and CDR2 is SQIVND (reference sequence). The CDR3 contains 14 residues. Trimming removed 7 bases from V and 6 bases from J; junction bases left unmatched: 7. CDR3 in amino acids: CASTGTGGVQPQHF. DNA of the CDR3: TGTGCCAGTACCGGTACAGGGGGCGTTCAGCCCCAGCATTTT.

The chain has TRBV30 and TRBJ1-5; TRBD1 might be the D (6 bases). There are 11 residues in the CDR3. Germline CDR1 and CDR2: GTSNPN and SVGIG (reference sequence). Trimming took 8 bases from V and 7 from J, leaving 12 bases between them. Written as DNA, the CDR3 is TGTGCCCTAGGGGGGGGCCAGCCCCAGCATTTT. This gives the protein CALGGGQPQHF.

The CDR3 DNA reads as TGTGCCAGCAGTGTAGCGGGGCTAAGCACCGGGGAGCTGTTTTTT. The encoded protein is CASSVAGLSTGELFF. J is TRBJ2-2 and V is TRBV2; 8 bases match TRBD2. The CDR3 covers 15 residues. V lost 4 bases, J lost 4 bases, and 5 bases stayed unmatched. Germline loops: CDR1 SNHLY, CDR2 FYNNEI.

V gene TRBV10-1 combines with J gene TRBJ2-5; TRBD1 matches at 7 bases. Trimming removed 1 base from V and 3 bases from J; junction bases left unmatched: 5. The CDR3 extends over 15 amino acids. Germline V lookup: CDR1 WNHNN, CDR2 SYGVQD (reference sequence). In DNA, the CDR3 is TGCGCCAGCAGTGAGTTCGGGACAGCGGAAGAGACCCAGTACTTC. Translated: CASSEFGTAEETQYF.

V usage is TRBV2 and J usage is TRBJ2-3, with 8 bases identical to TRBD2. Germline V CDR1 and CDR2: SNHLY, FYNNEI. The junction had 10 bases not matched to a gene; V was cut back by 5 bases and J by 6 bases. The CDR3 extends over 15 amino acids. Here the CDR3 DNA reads TGTGCCAGCAGTTCCTGGACTAGCATTTCGGATACGCAGTATTTT. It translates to CASSSWTSISDTQYF.

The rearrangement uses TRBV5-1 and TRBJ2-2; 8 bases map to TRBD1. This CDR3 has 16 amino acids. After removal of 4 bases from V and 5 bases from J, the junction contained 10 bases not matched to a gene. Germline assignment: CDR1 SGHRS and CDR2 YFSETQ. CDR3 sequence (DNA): TGCGCCAGCAGCCCCGACAGGGGTAAAGATACCGGGGAGCTGTTTTTT. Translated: CASSPDRGKDTGELFF.

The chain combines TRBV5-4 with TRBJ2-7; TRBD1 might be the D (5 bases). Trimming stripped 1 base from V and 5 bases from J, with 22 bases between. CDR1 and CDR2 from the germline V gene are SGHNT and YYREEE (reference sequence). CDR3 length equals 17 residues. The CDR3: CASSLTPDSHYGHEQYF. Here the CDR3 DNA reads TGTGCCAGCAGCTTGACCCCCGACAGCCACTATGGTCACGAGCAGTACTTC.

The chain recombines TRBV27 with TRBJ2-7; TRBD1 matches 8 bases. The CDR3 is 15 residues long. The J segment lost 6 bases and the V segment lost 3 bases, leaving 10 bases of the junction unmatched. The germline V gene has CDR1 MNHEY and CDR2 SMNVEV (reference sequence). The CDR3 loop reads CASSFLPGQDGEQYF. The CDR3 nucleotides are TGTGCCAGCAGTTTTCTTCCGGGACAGGACGGCGAGCAGTACTTC.

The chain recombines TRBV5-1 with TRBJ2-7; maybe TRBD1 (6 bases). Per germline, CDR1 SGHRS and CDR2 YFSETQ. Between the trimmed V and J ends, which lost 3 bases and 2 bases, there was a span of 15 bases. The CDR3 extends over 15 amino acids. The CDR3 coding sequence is TGCGCCAGCAGCTCTGGGGCTAGGGGGACCTACGAGCAGTACTTC. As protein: CASSSGARGTYEQYF.